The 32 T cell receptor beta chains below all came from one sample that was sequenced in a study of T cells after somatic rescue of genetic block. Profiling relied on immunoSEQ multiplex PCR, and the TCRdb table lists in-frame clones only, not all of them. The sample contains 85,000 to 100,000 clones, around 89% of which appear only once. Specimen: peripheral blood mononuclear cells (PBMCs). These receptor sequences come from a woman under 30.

The CDR3 here is CASSYGSGVQETQYF. CDR3 in DNA: TGTGCCAGCAGTTACGGAAGCGGAGTACAAGAGACCCAGTACTTC. The chain couples TRBV6-5 to TRBJ2-5; D possibly corresponds to TRBD2 (5 bases). The germline gives CDR1 MNHEY, CDR2 SVGAGI. Trimming cost V 2 bases and J 2 bases, with 12 bases left between them. The CDR3 is 15 residues long.

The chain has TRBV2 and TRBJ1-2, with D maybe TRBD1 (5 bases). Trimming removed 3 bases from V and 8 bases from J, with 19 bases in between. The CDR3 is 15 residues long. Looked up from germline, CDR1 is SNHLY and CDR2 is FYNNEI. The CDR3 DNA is TGTGCCAGCAGTGAGGAGGGGCCATTGACTGGAGGCTACACCTTC. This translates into CASSEEGPLTGGYTF.

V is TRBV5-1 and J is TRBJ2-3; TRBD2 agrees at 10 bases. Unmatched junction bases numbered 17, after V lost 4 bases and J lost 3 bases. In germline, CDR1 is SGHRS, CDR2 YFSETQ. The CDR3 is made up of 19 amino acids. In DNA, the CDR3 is TGCGCCAGCAGCGTGGGCACTAGCGGGATACTTCAGTGGACAGATACGCAGTATTTT. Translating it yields CASSVGTSGILQWTDTQYF.

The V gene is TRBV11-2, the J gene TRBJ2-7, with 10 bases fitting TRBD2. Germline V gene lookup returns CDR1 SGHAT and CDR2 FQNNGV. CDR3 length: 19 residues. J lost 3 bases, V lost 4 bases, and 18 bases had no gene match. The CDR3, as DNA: TGTGCCAGCAGCTCCGATCTATACGGGTGGTCTAGCGGGAGCTACGAGCAGTACTTC. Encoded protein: CASSSDLYGWSSGSYEQYF.

In nucleotides, the CDR3 is TGTGCCAGCACGCTAGCGGGGTCGGGTCAAGAGACCCAGTACTTC. Translation gives CASTLAGSGQETQYF. The J gene is TRBJ2-5, the V gene TRBV28; 9 positions agree with TRBD2. The trim removed 7 bases at V and 2 bases at J, leaving 8 bases unmatched. This CDR3 has 15 amino acids. Per the germline V gene, CDR1 is MDHEN and CDR2 is SYDVKM. The whole variable domain, filled in from reference TRBV28 and TRBJ2-5, reads DVKVTQSSRYLVKRTGEKVFLECVQDMDHENMFWYRQDPGLGLRLIYFSYDVKMKEKGDIPEGYSVSREKKERFSLILESASTNQTSMYLCASTLAGSGQETQYFGPGTRLLVL.

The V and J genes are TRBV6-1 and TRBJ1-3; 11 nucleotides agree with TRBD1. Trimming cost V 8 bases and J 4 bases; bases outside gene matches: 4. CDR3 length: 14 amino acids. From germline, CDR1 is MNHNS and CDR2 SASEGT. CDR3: CASGQGARGNTIYF. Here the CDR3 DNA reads TGTGCCAGCGGACAGGGGGCGCGGGGAAACACCATATATTTT.

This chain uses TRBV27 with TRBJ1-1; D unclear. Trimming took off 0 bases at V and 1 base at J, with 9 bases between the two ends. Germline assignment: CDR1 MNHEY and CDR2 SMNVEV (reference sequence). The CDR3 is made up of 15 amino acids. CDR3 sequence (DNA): TGTGCCAGCAGTTTATCCATAGGGTGGAACACTGAAGCTTTCTTT. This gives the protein CASSLSIGWNTEAFF.

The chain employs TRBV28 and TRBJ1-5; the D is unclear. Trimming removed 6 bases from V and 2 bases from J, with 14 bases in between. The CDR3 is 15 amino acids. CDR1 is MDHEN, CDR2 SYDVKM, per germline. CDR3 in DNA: TGTGCCAGCAGCCCGGCATGGGTACGCAATCAGCCCCAGCATTTT. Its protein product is CASSPAWVRNQPQHF.

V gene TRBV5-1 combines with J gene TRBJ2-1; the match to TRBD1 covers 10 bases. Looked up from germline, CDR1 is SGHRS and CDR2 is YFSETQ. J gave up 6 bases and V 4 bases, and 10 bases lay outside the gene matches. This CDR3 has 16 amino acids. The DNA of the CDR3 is TGCGCCAGCAGCCGGGACAGGGGACTAGTTGGCAATGAGCAGTTCTTC. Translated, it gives CASSRDRGLVGNEQFF. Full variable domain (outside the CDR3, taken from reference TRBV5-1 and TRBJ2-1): KAGVTQTPRYLIKTRGQQVTLSCSPISGHRSVSWYQQTPGQGLQFLFEYFSETQRNKGNFPGRFSGRQFSNSRSEMNVSTLELGDSALYLCASSRDRGLVGNEQFFGPGTRLTVL.

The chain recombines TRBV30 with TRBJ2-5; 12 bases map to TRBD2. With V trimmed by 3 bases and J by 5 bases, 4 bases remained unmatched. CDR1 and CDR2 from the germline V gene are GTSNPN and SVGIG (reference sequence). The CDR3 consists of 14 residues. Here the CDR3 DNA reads TGTGCCTGGAGGGGGACTAGCGGGCAGGAGACCCAGTACTTC. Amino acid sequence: CAWRGTSGQETQYF.

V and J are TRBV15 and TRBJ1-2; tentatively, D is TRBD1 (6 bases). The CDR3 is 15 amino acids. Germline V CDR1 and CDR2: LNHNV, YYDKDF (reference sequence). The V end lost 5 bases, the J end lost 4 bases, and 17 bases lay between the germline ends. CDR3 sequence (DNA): TGTGCCACCAGCGGCCCCTCTGGGGGGCGCTATGGCTACACCTTC. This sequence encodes CATSGPSGGRYGYTF.

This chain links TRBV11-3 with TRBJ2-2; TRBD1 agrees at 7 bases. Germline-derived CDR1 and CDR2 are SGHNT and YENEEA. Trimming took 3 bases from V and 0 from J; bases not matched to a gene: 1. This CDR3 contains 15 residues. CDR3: CASSLQGANTGELFF. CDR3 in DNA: TGTGCCAGCAGCTTGCAGGGGGCGAACACCGGGGAGCTGTTTTTT. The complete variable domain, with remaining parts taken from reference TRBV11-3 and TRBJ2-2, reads EAGVVQSPRYKIIEKKQPVAFWCNPISGHNTLYWYLQNLGQGPELLIRYENEEAVDDSQLPKDRFSAERLKGVDSTLKIQPAELGDSAVYLCASSLQGANTGELFFGEGSRLTVL.

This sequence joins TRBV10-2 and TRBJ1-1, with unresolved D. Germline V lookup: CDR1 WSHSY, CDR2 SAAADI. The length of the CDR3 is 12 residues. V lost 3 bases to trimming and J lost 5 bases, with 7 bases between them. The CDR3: CASSDPLTEAFF. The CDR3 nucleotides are TGCGCCAGCAGTGACCCTTTAACTGAAGCTTTCTTT.

CDR3 nucleotide sequence: TGTGCCAGAGGGGCGGGAGGGGGGGCAGATACGCAGTATTTT. This codes for CARGAGGGADTQYF. This chain joins TRBV6-1 and TRBJ2-3, with 9 bases aligning to TRBD2. The CDR3 length is 14 residues. J was trimmed by 4 bases and V by 9 bases; bases with no gene match: 8. In germline, CDR1 is MNHNS, CDR2 SASEGT.

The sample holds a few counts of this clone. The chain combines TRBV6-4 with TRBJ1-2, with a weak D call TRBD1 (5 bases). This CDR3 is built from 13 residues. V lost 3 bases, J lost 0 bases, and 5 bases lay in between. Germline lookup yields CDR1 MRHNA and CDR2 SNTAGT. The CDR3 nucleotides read TGTGCCAGCAGTGAGGACACTAACTATGGCTACACCTTC. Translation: CASSEDTNYGYTF.

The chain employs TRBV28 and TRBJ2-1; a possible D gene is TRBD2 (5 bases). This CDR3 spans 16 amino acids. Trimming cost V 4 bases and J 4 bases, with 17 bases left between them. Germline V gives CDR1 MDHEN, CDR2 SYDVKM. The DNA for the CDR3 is TGTGCCAGCAGTTCCTCGCGGGTAGACCAATACAATGAGCAGTTCTTC. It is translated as CASSSSRVDQYNEQFF.

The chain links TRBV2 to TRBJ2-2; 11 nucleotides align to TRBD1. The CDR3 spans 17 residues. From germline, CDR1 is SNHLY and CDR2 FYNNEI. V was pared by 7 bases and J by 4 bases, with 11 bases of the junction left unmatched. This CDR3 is CASTTPGQGASTGELFF. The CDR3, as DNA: TGTGCCAGCACCACCCCCGGACAGGGGGCGTCCACCGGGGAGCTGTTTTTT.

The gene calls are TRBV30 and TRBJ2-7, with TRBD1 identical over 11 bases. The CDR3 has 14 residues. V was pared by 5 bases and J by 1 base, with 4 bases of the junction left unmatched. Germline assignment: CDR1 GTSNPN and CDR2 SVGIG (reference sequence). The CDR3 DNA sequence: TGTGCCTGGGAGGACAGGGGGCTTTCCTACGAGCAGTACTTC. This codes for CAWEDRGLSYEQYF.

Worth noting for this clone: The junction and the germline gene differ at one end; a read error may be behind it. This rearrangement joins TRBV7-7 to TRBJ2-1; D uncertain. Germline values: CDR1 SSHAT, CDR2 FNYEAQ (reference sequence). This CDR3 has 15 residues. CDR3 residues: CASSLAVSSYNEQFF. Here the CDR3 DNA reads TGTGCTAGCAGCTTAGCAGTAAGCTCCTACAATGAGCAGTTCTTC. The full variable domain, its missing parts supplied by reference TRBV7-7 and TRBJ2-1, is GAGVSQSPRYKVTKRGQDVTLRCDPISSHATLYWYQQALGQGPEFLTYFNYEAQPDKSGLPSDRFSAERPEGSISTLTIQRTEQRDSAMYRCASSLAVSSYNEQFFGPGTRLTVL.

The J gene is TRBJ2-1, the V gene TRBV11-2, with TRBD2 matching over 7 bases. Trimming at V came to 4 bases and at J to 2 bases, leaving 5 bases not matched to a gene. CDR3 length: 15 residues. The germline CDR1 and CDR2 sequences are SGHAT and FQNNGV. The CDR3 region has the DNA TGTGCCAGCAGCTCTCAGCGGGGCCCCTACAATGAGCAGTTCTTC. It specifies CASSSQRGPYNEQFF.

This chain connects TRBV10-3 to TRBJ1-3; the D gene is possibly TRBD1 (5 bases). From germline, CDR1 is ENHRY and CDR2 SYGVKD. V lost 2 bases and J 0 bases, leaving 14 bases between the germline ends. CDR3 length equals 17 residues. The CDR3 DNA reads TGTGCCATCAGTGAGCTGCGGCCGGGGACCTCTGGAAACACCATATATTTT. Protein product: CAISELRPGTSGNTIYF.

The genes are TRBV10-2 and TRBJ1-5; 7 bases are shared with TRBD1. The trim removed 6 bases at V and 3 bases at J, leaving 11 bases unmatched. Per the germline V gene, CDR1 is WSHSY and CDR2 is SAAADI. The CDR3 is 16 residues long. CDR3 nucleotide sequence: TGCGCCAGCAGCGACCCGACAGGGAATTACAATCAGCCCCAGCATTTT. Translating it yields CASSDPTGNYNQPQHF.

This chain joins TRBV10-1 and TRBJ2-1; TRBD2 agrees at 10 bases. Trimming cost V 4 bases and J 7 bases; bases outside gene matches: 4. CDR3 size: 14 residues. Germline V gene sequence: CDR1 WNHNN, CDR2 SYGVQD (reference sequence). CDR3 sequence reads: CASSALAGVNEQFF. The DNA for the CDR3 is TGCGCCAGCAGTGCTCTAGCGGGAGTGAATGAGCAGTTCTTC.

CDR3 region: CASTPEGYYTF. The CDR3 DNA is TGTGCCAGCACCCCCGAGGGGTACTACACCTTC. This chain joins TRBV9 and TRBJ1-2, with D perhaps TRBD1 (5 bases). The germline V and J ends were trimmed by 6 bases and 10 bases, with 13 bases remaining between them. The CDR3 extends over 11 amino acids. Germline V gives CDR1 SGDLS, CDR2 YYNGEE.

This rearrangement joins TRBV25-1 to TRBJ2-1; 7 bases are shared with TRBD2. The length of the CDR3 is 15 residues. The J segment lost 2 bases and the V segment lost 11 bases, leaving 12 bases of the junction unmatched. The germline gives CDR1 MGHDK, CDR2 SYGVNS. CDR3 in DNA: TGTGCCGTGAGGGGAGGGACGGCTACCTACAATGAGCAGTTCTTC. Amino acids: CAVRGGTATYNEQFF.

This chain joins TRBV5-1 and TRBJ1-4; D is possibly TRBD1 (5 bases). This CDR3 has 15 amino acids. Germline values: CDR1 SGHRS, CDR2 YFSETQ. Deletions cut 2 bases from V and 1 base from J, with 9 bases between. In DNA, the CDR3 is TGCGCCAGCAGCTTCATGGGGGGAACTAATGAAAAACTGTTTTTT. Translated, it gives CASSFMGGTNEKLFF.

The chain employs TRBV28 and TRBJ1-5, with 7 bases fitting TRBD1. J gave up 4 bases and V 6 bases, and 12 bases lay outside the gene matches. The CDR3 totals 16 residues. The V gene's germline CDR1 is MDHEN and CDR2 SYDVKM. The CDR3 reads CASSSPQGSGNQPQHF. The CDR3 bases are TGTGCCAGCAGCTCCCCACAGGGGAGTGGAAATCAGCCCCAGCATTTT.

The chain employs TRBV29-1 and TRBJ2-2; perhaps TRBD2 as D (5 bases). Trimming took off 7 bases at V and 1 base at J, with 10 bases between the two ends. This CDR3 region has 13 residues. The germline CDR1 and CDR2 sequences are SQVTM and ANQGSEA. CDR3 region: CSASGRNTGELFF. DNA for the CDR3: TGCAGCGCCTCTGGGAGGAACACCGGGGAGCTGTTTTTT.

Written as DNA, the CDR3 is TGTGCCAGCTATGTGGGAGGGAGCACAGATACGCAGTATTTT. This translates into CASYVGGSTDTQYF. The chain employs TRBV28 and TRBJ2-3; 7 bases align to TRBD2. Germline-derived CDR1 and CDR2 are MDHEN and SYDVKM. After removal of 8 bases from V and 0 bases from J, the junction contained 5 bases not matched to a gene. The CDR3 sequence is 14 residues long.

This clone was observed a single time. CDR3 protein: CASGLRLAGDYEQYF. CDR3 nucleotides: TGTGCTAGTGGGCTACGACTAGCGGGAGACTACGAGCAGTACTTC. The chain is built from TRBV12-5 and TRBJ2-7; 12 nucleotides match TRBD2. Germline V gene lookup returns CDR1 LGHNT and CDR2 FRNRAP. CDR3 length: 15 residues. V lost 6 bases, J lost 3 bases, and 6 bases stayed unmatched.

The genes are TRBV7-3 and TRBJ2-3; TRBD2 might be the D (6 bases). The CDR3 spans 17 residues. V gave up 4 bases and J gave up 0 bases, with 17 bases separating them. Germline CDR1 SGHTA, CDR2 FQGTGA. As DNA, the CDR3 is TGTGCCAGCAGCTCATACGCTCCGGGACTCAGCACAGATACGCAGTATTTT. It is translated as CASSSYAPGLSTDTQYF. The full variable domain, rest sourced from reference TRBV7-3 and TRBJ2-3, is GAGVSQTPSNKVTEKGKYVELRCDPISGHTALYWYRQSLGQGPEFLIYFQGTGAADDSGLPNDRFFAVRPEGSVSTLKIQRTERGDSAVYLCASSSYAPGLSTDTQYFGPGTRLTVL.

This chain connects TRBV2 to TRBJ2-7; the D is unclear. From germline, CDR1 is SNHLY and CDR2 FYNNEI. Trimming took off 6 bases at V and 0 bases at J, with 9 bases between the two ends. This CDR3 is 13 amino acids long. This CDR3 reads CASRQVSSYEQYF. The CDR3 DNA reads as TGTGCCAGCAGGCAGGTTAGCTCCTACGAGCAGTACTTC.